This is a list of T cell receptor beta chains from one sample in a study of T-cell reconstitution after alpha-beta-depleted transplantation in children. TCRdb independently ran MiXCR on the PCR reads; one entry per CDR3 protein. This sample has approximately 400,000 distinct CDR3 sequences, with roughly a tenth found just once. The specimen was PBMCs from the stem cell graft donor, collected from the stem cell graft. The receptors derive from a human donor who donated a stem cell graft to a child with acute myeloid leukemia. CDR3s include the opening cysteine and the closing phenylalanine or tryptophan. D genes are given only for firm matches. Expanded clones are given a class, and other clones once, few, many or no size at all.

length	size	D	V	J	DNA	CDR3
15	many	.	TRBV7-9	TRBJ1-1	TGTGCCAGCAGCTTAATGATTGGTCCTTTCGCTGAAGCTTTCTTT	CASSLMIGPFAEAFF
13	.	TRBD1	TRBV10-3	TRBJ1-5	TGTGCCATCAGCGGACAGGTTTCGGAGCCCCAGCATTTT	CAISGQVSEPQHF
11	few	.	TRBV10-2	TRBJ2-2	TGCGCCAGCAGTGATGCCGGGGAGCTGTTTTTT	CASSDAGELFF
15	.	.	TRBV7-2	TRBJ2-7	TGTGCCAGCAGCTTCATTAGCGGAGCTTACTACGAGCAGTACTTC	CASSFISGAYYEQYF
17	.	TRBD2	TRBV5-4	TRBJ2-3	TGTGCCAGCAGCTTGTCGTCGTCGTTCGGGGGGGCAGATACGCAGTATTTT	CASSLSSSFGGADTQYF
13	many	.	TRBV9	TRBJ2-2	TGTGCCAGCAGCGGGCGCCTCACCGGGGAGCTGTTTTTT	CASSGRLTGELFF
10	.	TRBD1	TRBV29-1	TRBJ2-1	TGCAGCGCCGGGGACAGGGCCGGGGTCTTC	CSAGDRAGVF
14	.	.	TRBV19	TRBJ1-2	TGTGCCAGTAACAGACGACAGTCCCTCTATGGCTACACCTTC	CASNRRQSLYGYTF
15	.	TRBD2	TRBV3-1	TRBJ2-7	TGTGCCAGCAGCAGAACTAGCGTGAGCTCCTACGAGCAGTACTTC	CASSRTSVSSYEQYF
16	.	.	TRBV6-1	TRBJ2-5	TGTGCCAGCAGTGAACTGGGTTTCAGGGTACAAGAGACCCAGTACTTC	CASSELGFRVQETQYF
14	few	.	TRBV5-1	TRBJ2-2	TGCGCCAGCAGCCTCGGGGGGCCCTCCGGGGAGCTGTTTTTT	CASSLGGPSGELFF
17	few	.	TRBV21-1	TRBJ1-3	TGTGCCAGCAGCTCGCGGACGAGATCCCACTCTGGAAACACCATATATTTT	CASSSRTRSHSGNTIYF
11	few	.	TRBV6-2/TRBV6-3	TRBJ1-1	TGTGCCAGCAGCTCACGGACTGAAGCTTTCTTT	CASSSRTEAFF
15	.	TRBD2	TRBV4-2	TRBJ2-3	TGTGCCAGCAGCCAAGCTAGCGGGGGCCCAGATACGCAGTATTTT	CASSQASGGPDTQYF
12	.	.	TRBV7-6	TRBJ2-5	TGTGCCAGCAGTCCTCAGACAGCCGCCCAGTACTTC	CASSPQTAAQYF
13	.	.	TRBV18	TRBJ1-1	TGTGCCAGCTCAGCAGAACAGAACACTGAAGCTTTCTTT	CASSAEQNTEAFF
18	few	TRBD1	TRBV11-1	TRBJ2-2	TGTGCCAGCAGCGGTCCCGGGACAGGTGCGAGGGCAACCGGGGAGCTGTTTTTT	CASSGPGTGARATGELFF
14	many	.	TRBV12-3/TRBV12-4	TRBJ2-4	TGTGCCAGCAGAGCGGAGACCGCCAAAAACATTCAGTACTTC	CASRAETAKNIQYF
15	.	.	TRBV18	TRBJ1-1	TGTGCCAGCTCACCACTTAGCCAGGGCGGTACTGAAGCTTTCTTT	CASSPLSQGGTEAFF
14	.	.	TRBV9	TRBJ2-5	TGTGCCAGCAGCGTATGGGGGGCAGGAGAGACCCAGTACTTC	CASSVWGAGETQYF
14	.	.	TRBV19	TRBJ2-3	TGTGCCAGTAGTATAGACACTCCCACAGATACGCAGTATTTT	CASSIDTPTDTQYF
15	.	.	TRBV29-1	TRBJ2-1	TGCAGCGTTGAAGAGTCCCCTCTTGAGGACCGGGAGCAGTTCTTC	CSVEESPLEDREQFF
15	few	.	TRBV20-1	TRBJ2-7	TGCAGTGCTAGAGATCCCACAATAGCAGTGCTCGAGCAGTACTTC	CSARDPTIAVLEQYF
14	few	.	TRBV5-6	TRBJ1-1	TGTGCCAGCAGCTTGTTATTCGGGGATGTTGAAGCTTTCTTT	CASSLLFGDVEAFF
17	.	TRBD2	TRBV7-3	TRBJ2-3	TGTGCCAGCAGCTCTCTAGGGACTAGCGGGAGAATAGATACGCAGTATTTT	CASSSLGTSGRIDTQYF
15	.	.	TRBV12-3/TRBV12-4	TRBJ2-2	TGTGCCAGCAAAATAGTGGCAGGCGACACCGGGGAGCTGTTTTTT	CASKIVAGDTGELFF
15	.	.	TRBV5-5	TRBJ2-1	TGTGCCAGCAGCTTGGCGGCAGGGCACTACAATGAGCAGTTCTTC	CASSLAAGHYNEQFF
10	.	.	TRBV2	TRBJ2-1	TGTGCCAGCAGGGACAAAACCCAGTTCTTC	CASRDKTQFF
16	.	TRBD1	TRBV7-3	TRBJ2-1	TGTGCCAGCAGCTCCCGCGGGACAGGGTACTTCGATGAGCAGTTCTTC	CASSSRGTGYFDEQFF
11	.	.	TRBV30	TRBJ2-5	TGTGCCTGGAGTAACGTCGAGACCCAGTACTTC	CAWSNVETQYF
13	.	.	TRBV29-1	TRBJ2-1	TGCAGCGTTGAAGTTTGGGCCTCCAATGAGCAGTTCTTC	CSVEVWASNEQFF
13	.	TRBD1	TRBV5-5	TRBJ2-1	TGTGCCAGCAGCTTTAATAACGACAGGGGGCAGTTCTTC	CASSFNNDRGQFF
14	.	.	TRBV20-1	TRBJ2-7	TGCAGTGCTAGATATGGGGGCCGTGGTTACGAGCAGTACTTC	CSARYGGRGYEQYF
15	many	TRBD2	TRBV5-1	TRBJ2-5	TGCGCCAGTTTATCAACCGGGACTAGCGGGGAGACCCAGTACTTC	CASLSTGTSGETQYF
12	many	TRBD1	TRBV9	TRBJ2-3	TGTGCCAGCAGCCTCACAGGGGGCTCGCAGTATTTT	CASSLTGGSQYF
16	.	TRBD2	TRBV7-2	TRBJ2-3	TGTGCCAGCAGCTGGAGACTAGCGGGGGCCGAGAATACGCAGTATTTT	CASSWRLAGAENTQYF
15	few	TRBD2	TRBV11-2	TRBJ2-1	TGTGCCAGCAGCAAAGGCGAGCTAGCGGACAATGAGCAGTTCTTC	CASSKGELADNEQFF
14	few	TRBD1	TRBV7-2	TRBJ2-7	TGTGCCAGCGGCCGGGACAGGGGTTCCTACGAGCAGTACTTC	CASGRDRGSYEQYF
12	many	.	TRBV6-1	TRBJ2-1	TGTGCCAGCAGCGCCTACTACAATGAGCAGTTCTTC	CASSAYYNEQFF
13	many	.	TRBV7-9	TRBJ1-5	TGTGCCAGCAGTCTCGGGGTTGGTCAGCCCCAGCATTTT	CASSLGVGQPQHF
17	.	TRBD2	TRBV12-3/TRBV12-4	TRBJ2-5	TGTGCCAGCAGTTTTCTGGCTAGCGGGAGGGCCAGTGAGACCCAGTACTTC	CASSFLASGRASETQYF
11	many	.	TRBV25-1	TRBJ1-6	TGTGCCAGCAAGGAGAATTCACCCCTCCACTTT	CASKENSPLHF
13	.	TRBD2	TRBV20-1	TRBJ2-7	TGCAGTGCTAGTCTCGACGGGAGGAGCGAGCAGTACTTC	CSASLDGRSEQYF
12	.	TRBD1	TRBV6-2/TRBV6-3	TRBJ2-5	TGTGCCAGCAGTTCCGGGGACAGAAAGGGCGACTTC	CASSSGDRKGDF
15	few	.	TRBV6-1	TRBJ2-5	TGTGCCAGCAGGACGCTAGCCTCCCTGGTGGGGACCCAGTACTTC	CASRTLASLVGTQYF
14	.	.	TRBV5-1	TRBJ2-1	TGCGCCAGCACCGTCGGGGGCGTGGACAATGAGCAGTTCTTC	CASTVGGVDNEQFF
15	many	.	TRBV20-1	TRBJ2-1	TGCAGTGCTAGCAAATTGACAGGTTCCTACAATGAGCAGTTCTTC	CSASKLTGSYNEQFF